A single sample is the source of the 24 T cell receptor beta chains below, sequenced in a study of TIL therapy for anti-PD-1-resistant metastatic lung cancer (dated by TCRdb to the early 2020s). TCR beta CDR3 regions were amplified from genomic DNA by bias-controlled multiplex PCR with the immunoSEQ v3 hsTCRB kit. TCRdb stores this immuneACCESS table with in-frame sequences only. Part of the clones is absent; in the studies checked, under half of the shortfall reflects unresolved V genes, and no reason is known for the rest. The sample table lists about 36,000 clones, 73% of them with a count of one. In total, the top ten clones hold under 7% of the sample. Interpreted using the paper, the time point label stands for: pre-treatment sample, taken before nivolumab and TIL therapy. The specimen was blood, collected at baseline. The receptor source for this set is a person aged 25 to 80 with non-small cell lung cancer.

This clone was observed a few times. The V and J genes are TRBV27 and TRBJ1-6, with a possible D match to TRBD1 (5 bases). V was shortened by 3 bases and J by 9 bases, with 9 bases between the two germline ends. The CDR3 is 13 residues long. The germline CDR1 and CDR2 sequences are MNHEY and SMNVEV (reference sequence). For the CDR3, the DNA is TGTGCCAGCAGTTTTGCGGGGGGTTCACCCCTCCACTTT. Translating it yields CASSFAGGSPLHF.

V is TRBV10-1 and J is TRBJ2-4, with D hard to call. Trimming cost V 6 bases and J 3 bases, with 9 bases left between them. This CDR3 has 13 amino acids. CDR1 is WNHNN, CDR2 SYGVQD, per germline (reference sequence). This CDR3 is CASSVFVKNIQYF. The CDR3 nucleotides are TGCGCCAGCAGCGTATTCGTCAAAAACATTCAGTACTTC.

The V gene is TRBV13, the J gene TRBJ1-6, with 12 bases identical to TRBD1. The germline CDR1 and CDR2 sequences are PRHDT and FYEKMQ (reference sequence). The CDR3 is made up of 15 amino acids. With V trimmed by 4 bases and J by 9 bases, 4 bases remained unmatched. The CDR3 loop is CASSSGQGAGSPLHF. The CDR3, as DNA: TGTGCCAGCAGCTCGGGACAGGGGGCCGGTTCACCCCTCCACTTT.

A few counts support this clone. This chain connects TRBV5-1 to TRBJ1-1, with 10 bases lining up with TRBD1. Germline-derived CDR1 and CDR2 are SGHRS and YFSETQ. The CDR3 runs 16 residues. The V segment lost 3 bases and the J segment 5 bases; nucleotides outside the gene matches: 10. This CDR3 reads CASSSILGQGKTEAFF. Here the CDR3 DNA reads TGCGCCAGCAGCTCCATCCTGGGACAGGGGAAGACTGAAGCTTTCTTT. Together with reference TRBV5-1 and TRBJ1-1, the CDR3 gives the full variable domain: KAGVTQTPRYLIKTRGQQVTLSCSPISGHRSVSWYQQTPGQGLQFLFEYFSETQRNKGNFPGRFSGRQFSNSRSEMNVSTLELGDSALYLCASSSILGQGKTEAFFGQGTRLTVV.

The genes are TRBV7-2 and TRBJ1-2, with 7 bases that match TRBD1. J was trimmed by 7 bases and V by 4 bases; bases with no gene match: 12. The V gene's germline CDR1 is SGHTA and CDR2 FQGNSA. CDR3 length equals 15 residues. CDR3 loop: CASSSQGVGLFGYTF. The CDR3 DNA reads TGTGCCAGCAGCTCCCAGGGGGTCGGTCTATTTGGCTACACCTTC.

The rearrangement joins TRBV27 to TRBJ1-1; D unresolved. Trimming stripped 1 base from V and 1 base from J, with 10 bases between. Germline CDR1 MNHEY, CDR2 SMNVEV (reference sequence). CDR3 size: 15 residues. The CDR3 here is CASSLYPGGNTEAFF. CDR3 in DNA: TGTGCCAGCAGTTTATACCCAGGTGGGAACACTGAAGCTTTCTTT.

The count of this clone is one. The chain couples TRBV12-2 to TRBJ1-4. TRBV12-2 is termed a pseudogene. This CDR3 has 21 residues. CDR3 sequence reads: CASRLSWGMRRHGGCWEKLFF. CDR3 sequence (DNA): TGTGCAAGTCGCTTATCTTGGGGGATGCGGCGCCATGGGGGTTGTTGGGAAAAACTGTTTTTT.

This clone has just one count. The chain is built from TRBV7-9 and TRBJ1-1, with D unresolved. The V end lost 5 bases, the J end lost 8 bases, and 12 bases lay between the germline ends. Per germline, CDR1 SEHNR and CDR2 FQNEAQ (reference sequence). This CDR3 has 12 residues. The CDR3 DNA reads as TGTGCCAGCAGCCTATTACGATCGGAAGCTTTCTTT. Its translation is CASSLLRSEAFF.

This chain links TRBV10-3 with TRBJ2-7; 7 positions agree with TRBD1. The germline V gene encodes CDR1 ENHRY and CDR2 SYGVKD. V was clipped by 6 bases and J by 5 bases; unmatched bases: 13. The CDR3 sequence is 15 residues long. The CDR3 protein is CAISLTKDRFHEQYF. For the CDR3, the DNA is TGTGCCATCAGCTTAACTAAGGACAGGTTCCACGAGCAGTACTTC.

The chain carries TRBV13 and TRBJ1-4, with TRBD1 as a possible D gene (5 bases). Germline loops: CDR1 PRHDT, CDR2 FYEKMQ (reference sequence). The CDR3 runs 15 residues. V was shortened by 3 bases and J by 5 bases, with 13 bases between the two germline ends. CDR3 region: CASSFDRDRNEKLFF. The CDR3 DNA sequence: TGTGCCAGCAGCTTCGACCGGGACCGGAATGAAAAACTGTTTTTT.

V usage is TRBV19 and J usage is TRBJ2-7, with D perhaps TRBD1 (6 bases). The V and J ends lost 1 base and 2 bases respectively, with 12 bases between them. Germline CDR1 is LNHDA and CDR2 is SQIVND (reference sequence). The CDR3 extends over 15 amino acids. DNA for the CDR3: TGTGCCAGTAGTATAGTCCAGGGGCGAACCTACGAGCAGTACTTC. Protein: CASSIVQGRTYEQYF.

The chain employs TRBV5-8 and TRBJ1-2; tentative D call: TRBD1 (6 bases). The V gene lost 1 base and the J gene lost 8 bases, with 12 bases spanning the gap. This CDR3 is built from 13 residues. The germline gives CDR1 SGHTS, CDR2 YDEGEE. CDR3 region: CASSLRGARGYTF. The DNA for the CDR3 is TGTGCCAGCAGCTTGCGGGGGGCGCGCGGCTACACCTTC.

This clone showed up just a few times. J is TRBJ2-2 and V is TRBV6-5, with TRBD1 matching 7 bases. CDR3 length: 16 amino acids. V shed 0 bases and J 0 bases; nucleotides not matched to a gene: 1. Germline CDR1 is MNHEY and CDR2 is SVGAGI. CDR3 in amino acids: CASSYSGTANTGELFF. The CDR3 coding sequence is TGTGCCAGCAGTTACTCCGGGACAGCGAACACCGGGGAGCTGTTTTTT.

V is TRBV6-5 and J is TRBJ2-1; 8 bases line up with TRBD2. Trimming cost V 5 bases and J 8 bases; bases outside gene matches: 8. Germline loops: CDR1 MNHEY, CDR2 SVGAGI. The CDR3 has 14 residues. CDR3 region: CASSRAGEVDEQFF. Here the CDR3 DNA reads TGTGCCAGCAGTCGAGCGGGAGAAGTCGATGAGCAGTTCTTC.

This clone turned up a few times. The gene calls are TRBV19 and TRBJ1-2, with unresolved D. The CDR3 contains 12 residues. Germline V CDR1 and CDR2: LNHDA, SQIVND (reference sequence). Trimming removed 5 bases at V and 3 bases at J, with 7 bases between. DNA of the CDR3: TGTGCCAGTAGTGGGCGGGACTATGGCTACACCTTC. Translated: CASSGRDYGYTF. Supplemented by reference TRBV19 and TRBJ1-2, the full variable domain reads DGGITQSPKYLFRKEGQNVTLSCEQNLNHDAMYWYRQDPGQGLRLIYYSQIVNDFQKGDIAEGYSVSREKKESFPLTVTSAQKNPTAFYLCASSGRDYGYTFGSGTRLTVV.

This clone was counted a few times. The chain employs TRBV19 and TRBJ1-1; D may be TRBD1 (6 bases). Trimming stripped 6 bases from V and 5 bases from J, with 16 bases between. The CDR3 has 14 residues. CDR1 is LNHDA and CDR2 is SQIVND in the germline V gene (reference sequence). CDR3 DNA sequence: TGTGCCAGTAGCCCAAAGGGGGGTTGGACTGAAGCTTTCTTT. Translated, it gives CASSPKGGWTEAFF.

The chain is built from TRBV6-4 and TRBJ1-1, with D tentatively TRBD1 (5 bases). V lost 10 bases and J 4 bases, leaving 10 bases between the germline ends. In germline, CDR1 is MRHNA, CDR2 SNTAGT. The length of the CDR3 is 11 residues. The CDR3 bases are TGTGCCACCCGGGGCGGCACTGAAGCTTTCTTT. Protein product: CATRGGTEAFF.

CDR3 coding DNA: TGTGCCTGGAGTCCCGGACTACTCTCCTACGAGCAGTACTTC. Residues: CAWSPGLLSYEQYF. V is TRBV30 and J is TRBJ2-7; D is possibly TRBD2 (6 bases). The V gene lost 2 bases and the J gene lost 0 bases, with 11 bases spanning the gap. The CDR3 runs 14 residues. CDR1 GTSNPN and CDR2 SVGIG come from the germline V gene (reference sequence).

The table lists this clone with a count of one. This sequence joins TRBV5-5 and TRBJ2-7, with D possibly being TRBD2 (6 bases). CDR3 length equals 14 residues. Per germline, CDR1 SGHKS and CDR2 YYEKEE (reference sequence). Trimming removed 3 bases at V and 6 bases at J, with 16 bases between. In DNA, the CDR3 is TGTGCCAGCAGCTCCGGGAGCCCAAGGGCCGAGCAGTACTTC. Translation gives CASSSGSPRAEQYF.

A few counts support this clone. This chain joins TRBV4-1 and TRBJ2-7; unclear D gene. Trimming left V 2 bases short and J 4 bases short, with 6 bases between. This CDR3 region has 12 residues. Germline assignment: CDR1 MGHRA and CDR2 YSYEKL. The CDR3 protein is CASSQSTYEQYF. In DNA form, the CDR3 reads TGCGCCAGCAGCCAAAGTACTTACGAGCAGTACTTC.

A note on this clone: One end of the junction is discordant with germline, which a read error may explain. The chain combines TRBV20-1 with TRBJ2-7; 11 bases match TRBD2. Germline-derived CDR1 and CDR2 are DFQATT and SNEGSKA (reference sequence). This CDR3 is built from 11 residues. The CDR3, as DNA: TGCAGTGCTCCGACTAGCGGGACTCCAATCTTC. It is translated as CSAPTSGTPIF.

The rearrangement links TRBV5-1 to TRBJ1-4; D might be TRBD1 (5 bases). Per germline, CDR1 SGHRS and CDR2 YFSETQ. This CDR3 contains 14 residues. The V and J ends lost 0 bases and 8 bases respectively, with 11 bases between them. The CDR3 loop is CASSLDRLEEKLFF. CDR3 in DNA: TGCGCCAGCAGCTTGGACAGGCTAGAAGAAAAACTGTTTTTT.

This chain uses TRBV7-9 with TRBJ1-1, with TRBD1 as a possible D gene (6 bases). This CDR3 region has 15 residues. Per the germline V gene, CDR1 is SEHNR and CDR2 is FQNEAQ (reference sequence). Trimming took 1 base from V and 0 from J, leaving 9 bases between them. The CDR3 DNA sequence: TGTGCCAGCAGCTTAGTCGGACAGTTGAACACTGAAGCTTTCTTT. Its translation is CASSLVGQLNTEAFF.

In this sample, this clone turned up a few times. The genes are TRBV4-3 and TRBJ1-5; D unclear. V lost 3 bases and J lost 3, with 6 bases in between. In germline, CDR1 is LGHNA, CDR2 YSLEER. The CDR3 extends over 13 amino acids. The CDR3 DNA sequence: TGCGCCAGCAGCCAGGACTTCAATCAGCCCCAGCATTTT. Amino acids: CASSQDFNQPQHF.